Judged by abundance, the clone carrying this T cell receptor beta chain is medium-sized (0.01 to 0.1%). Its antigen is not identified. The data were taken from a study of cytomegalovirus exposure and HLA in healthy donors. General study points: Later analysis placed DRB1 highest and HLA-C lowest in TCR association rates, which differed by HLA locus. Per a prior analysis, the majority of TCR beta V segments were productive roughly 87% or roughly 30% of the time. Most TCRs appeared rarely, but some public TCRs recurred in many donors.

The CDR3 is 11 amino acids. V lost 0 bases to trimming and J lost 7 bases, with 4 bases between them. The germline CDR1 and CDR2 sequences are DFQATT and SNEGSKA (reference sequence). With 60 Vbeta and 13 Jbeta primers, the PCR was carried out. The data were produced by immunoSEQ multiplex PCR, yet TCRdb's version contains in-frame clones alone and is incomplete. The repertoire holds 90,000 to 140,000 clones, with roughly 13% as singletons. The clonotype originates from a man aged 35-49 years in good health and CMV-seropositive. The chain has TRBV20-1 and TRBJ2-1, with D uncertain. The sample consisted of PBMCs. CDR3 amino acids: CSARDRNEQFF. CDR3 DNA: TGCAGTGCTAGAGACAGGAATGAGCAGTTCTTC.